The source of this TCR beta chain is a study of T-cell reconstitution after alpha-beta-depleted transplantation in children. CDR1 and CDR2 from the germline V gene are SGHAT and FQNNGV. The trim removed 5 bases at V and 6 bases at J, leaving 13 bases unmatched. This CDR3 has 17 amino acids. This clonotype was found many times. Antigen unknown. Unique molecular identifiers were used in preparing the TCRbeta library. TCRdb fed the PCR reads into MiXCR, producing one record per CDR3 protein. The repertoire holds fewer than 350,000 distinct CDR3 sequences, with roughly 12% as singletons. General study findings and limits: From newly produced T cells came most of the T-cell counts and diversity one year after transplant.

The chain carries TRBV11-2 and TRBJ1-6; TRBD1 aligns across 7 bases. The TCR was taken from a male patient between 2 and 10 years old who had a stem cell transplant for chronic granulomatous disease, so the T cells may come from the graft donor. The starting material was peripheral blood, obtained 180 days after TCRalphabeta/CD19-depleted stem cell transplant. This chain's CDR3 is CASSNGPAGQINSPLHF. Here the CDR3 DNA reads TGTGCCAGCAGCAACGGGCCTGCGGGACAGATTAATTCACCCCTCCACTTT.